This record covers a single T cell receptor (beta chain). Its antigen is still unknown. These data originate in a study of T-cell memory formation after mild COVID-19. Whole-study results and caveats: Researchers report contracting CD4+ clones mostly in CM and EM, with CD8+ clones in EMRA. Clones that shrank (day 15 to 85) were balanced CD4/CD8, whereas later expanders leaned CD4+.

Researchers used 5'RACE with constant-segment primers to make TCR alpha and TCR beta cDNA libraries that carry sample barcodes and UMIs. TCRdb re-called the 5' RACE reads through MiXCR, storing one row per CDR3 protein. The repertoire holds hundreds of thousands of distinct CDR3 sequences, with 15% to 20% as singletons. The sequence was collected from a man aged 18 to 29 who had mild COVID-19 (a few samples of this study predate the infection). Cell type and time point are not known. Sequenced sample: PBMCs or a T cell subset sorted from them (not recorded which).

The CDR3 DNA follows: TGCAGTGCCTACAGGGAATCGGCTCAAGCTTTCTTT. It is translated as CSAYRESAQAFF. The chain joins TRBV20-1 to TRBJ1-1; TRBD1 might be the D (6 bases). The CDR3 has 12 residues. V gave up 6 bases and J gave up 9 bases, with 17 bases separating them. Germline CDR1 and CDR2: DFQATT and SNEGSKA (reference sequence).